These 16 T cell receptor beta chains were sequenced from one sample in a study of identical twins. One entry per CDR3 protein results from TCRdb running MiXCR on the 5' RACE reads. Of under 250,000 distinct CDR3 sequences in the sample, 7.5% are singletons; the top ten hold roughly 5.4%. This same sample was also part of a study on yellow fever vaccine responses in identical twins.

Sequencing was performed on CD8+ T cells sorted from blood. The receptors were gathered from a woman between 18 and 29 years old in good health.

This clonotype was detected only a few times. This chain links TRBV12-3 or TRBV12-4 with TRBJ2-7, with D perhaps matching TRBD2 (6 bases). This CDR3 has 14 amino acids. V lost 4 bases, J lost 7 bases, and 17 bases lay in between. The CDR3 loop reads CASSYRRAVGEQYF. As DNA, the CDR3 is TGTGCCAGCAGTTACAGGAGGGCCGTTGGGGAGCAGTACTTC.

This clonotype was counted between two and nine times. The chain recombines TRBV2 with TRBJ2-7, with 10 bases lining up with TRBD1. The CDR3 sequence is 14 residues long. Germline CDR1 SNHLY, CDR2 FYNNEI. The V gene end was trimmed by 7 bases and the J gene end by 4 bases; junction bases not matched to a gene: 7. This CDR3 is CASNPGQGPYEQYF. CDR3 coding DNA: TGTGCCAGCAACCCGGGACAGGGGCCTTACGAGCAGTACTTC.

This clonotype was observed many times. V usage is TRBV20-1 and J usage is TRBJ1-1; D is ambiguous. Germline V gene sequence: CDR1 DFQATT, CDR2 SNEGSKA (reference sequence). The CDR3 has 12 residues. Trimming removed 3 bases from V and 3 bases from J, with 8 bases in between. The chain's CDR3 is CSARLFDTEAFF. CDR3 coding DNA: TGCAGTGCTAGGCTCTTCGACACTGAAGCTTTCTTT.

The table lists this clonotype with many counts. The chain uses TRBV4-2 and TRBJ2-5, with 12 bases matching TRBD1. V trimming: 0 bases; J trimming: 4 bases; junction bases outside the gene matches: 9. The CDR3 contains 18 residues. Germline lookup yields CDR1 LGHNA and CDR2 YNFKEQ. This CDR3 is CASSQDEGTGGLVETQYF. The CDR3 DNA reads as TGTGCCAGCAGCCAAGATGAAGGGACAGGGGGCTTAGTAGAGACCCAGTACTTC.

The sample holds many counts of this clonotype. The chain uses TRBV10-3 and TRBJ2-7, with TRBD2 matching 10 bases. The CDR3 runs 16 residues. Germline values: CDR1 ENHRY, CDR2 SYGVKD. V shed 3 bases, J shed 4 bases, and the junction held 9 bases outside the gene matches. CDR3 sequence reads: CAISDHASGGEYEQYV. In DNA form, the CDR3 reads TGTGCCATCAGTGATCATGCGAGCGGGGGGGAATACGAGCAGTACGTC.

The chain couples TRBV7-9 to TRBJ2-6, with unresolved D. The ends were cut back, 6 bases at V and 7 bases at J, with 10 bases in the middle. CDR1 and CDR2 from the germline V gene are SEHNR and FQNEAQ (reference sequence). CDR3 length: 13 residues. In DNA form, the CDR3 reads TGTGCCAGCAGGGAGACGAGTGCCAACGTCCTGACTTTC. It codes for CASRETSANVLTF.

This clonotype occurred many times. This chain connects TRBV20-1 to TRBJ2-1, with TRBD1 identical over 8 bases. This CDR3 has 12 amino acids. The germline gives CDR1 DFQATT, CDR2 SNEGSKA (reference sequence). V lost 7 bases, J lost 4 bases, and 3 bases stayed unmatched. The DNA for the CDR3 is TGCAGTGTGGGACAGGAATACAATGAGCAGTTCTTC. It encodes CSVGQEYNEQFF.

This clonotype was seen at least ten times. V and J are TRBV4-2 and TRBJ2-7, with TRBD1 as a possible D gene (5 bases). The germline CDR1 and CDR2 sequences are LGHNA and YNFKEQ. The CDR3 contains 15 residues. Trimming removed 1 base at V and 4 bases at J, with 14 bases between. CDR3 sequence (DNA): TGTGCCAGCAGCCAAGCCCGACTCGACAGTTACGAGCAGTACTTC. It encodes CASSQARLDSYEQYF.

This clonotype was counted ten times or more. The rearrangement links TRBV6-5 to TRBJ1-5, with a weak D call TRBD1 (6 bases). The CDR3 contains 15 residues. Germline CDR1 is MNHEY and CDR2 is SVGAGI. V lost 3 bases to trimming and J lost 6 bases, with 15 bases between them. In nucleotides, the CDR3 is TGTGCCAGCAGTTATTCAGGGGCGAGTATTCAGCCCCAGCATTTT. As protein: CASSYSGASIQPQHF.

This clonotype was counted ten times or more. The chain carries TRBV4-1 and TRBJ1-5, with TRBD1 matching 8 bases. The CDR3 loop spans 15 amino acids. Trimming at V came to 5 bases and at J to 4 bases, leaving 7 bases not matched to a gene. Germline V lookup: CDR1 MGHRA, CDR2 YSYEKL. This CDR3 reads CASSFSGTGNQPQHF. As DNA, the CDR3 is TGCGCCAGCAGCTTCTCCGGGACAGGTAATCAGCCCCAGCATTTT.

The chain carries TRBV15 and TRBJ1-4; 7 bases agree with TRBD1. Germline V gene lookup returns CDR1 LNHNV and CDR2 YYDKDF (reference sequence). With V trimmed by 2 bases and J by 4 bases, 4 bases remained unmatched. CDR3 length: 15 amino acids. The CDR3 nucleotides are TGTGCCACCAGCAGATACCGGGACAGTAATGAAAAACTGTTTTTT. Protein sequence: CATSRYRDSNEKLFF. Drawing the rest from reference TRBV15 and TRBJ1-4, the complete variable domain is DAMVIQNPRYQVTQFGKPVTLSCSQTLNHNVMYWYQQKSSQAPKLLFHYYDKDFNNEADTPDNFQSRRPNTSFCFLDIRSPGLGDTAMYLCATSRYRDSNEKLFFGSGTQLSVL.

This clonotype was recorded at least ten times. The chain joins TRBV24-1 to TRBJ2-2; no clear D gene. The CDR3 loop spans 18 amino acids. Between the trimmed V and J ends, which lost 0 bases and 0 bases, there was a span of 13 bases. Germline CDR1 is KGHDR and CDR2 is SFDVKD. The CDR3: CATSDLRVSGSNTGELFF. DNA of the CDR3: TGTGCCACCAGTGATTTGCGGGTTTCGGGTTCGAACACCGGGGAGCTGTTTTTT.

V usage is TRBV10-2 and J usage is TRBJ2-3, with 9 bases fitting TRBD1. CDR1 WSHSY and CDR2 SAAADI come from the germline V gene. The trim removed 4 bases at V and 4 bases at J, leaving 3 bases unmatched. This CDR3 is built from 14 residues. CDR3 nucleotides: TGCGCCAGCAGTGGGGGACAGGGACCAGATACGCAGTATTTT. This encodes CASSGGQGPDTQYF.

This clonotype was detected a few times. V usage is TRBV3-1 and J usage is TRBJ2-7; 8 bases align to TRBD2. Trimming cost V 0 bases and J 3 bases; bases outside gene matches: 4. Germline lookup yields CDR1 LGHDT and CDR2 YNNKEL (reference sequence). The CDR3 contains 15 residues. The DNA of the CDR3 is TGTGCCAGCAGCCAAGATTTCAGCGGGAGCTACGAGCAGTACTTC. Amino acid sequence: CASSQDFSGSYEQYF.

This clonotype was seen ten or more times. CDR3 DNA sequence: TGTGCCAGCACCCAATCGGGACAGAACTATGGCTACACCTTC. Translated: CASTQSGQNYGYTF. This sequence joins TRBV5-5 and TRBJ1-2, with TRBD1 matching over 7 bases. The CDR3 sequence is 14 residues long. The germline CDR1 and CDR2 sequences are SGHKS and YYEKEE (reference sequence). Trimming took 6 bases from V and 2 from J; bases not matched to a gene: 7.

The sample holds a few counts of this clonotype. The chain is built from TRBV13 and TRBJ2-2; D tentatively fits TRBD1 or TRBD2 (5 bases each). The germline V gene has CDR1 PRHDT and CDR2 FYEKMQ (reference sequence). CDR3 length equals 12 residues. Trimming took 8 bases from V and 9 from J, leaving 13 bases between them. CDR3 loop: CASSTGDRELFF. The CDR3 bases are TGTGCCAGCTCGACTGGGGACCGGGAGCTGTTTTTT.